This T cell receptor beta chain was documented in a study of blood T cell repertoires in COVID-19. For the study at large: Samples came from the United States, Italy and Spain, spanning acute and convalescent COVID-19. PBMCs, B-cell-depleted T cells, or T cells were the source of the cDNA or gDNA that made up the material.

Germline loops: CDR1 WNHNN, CDR2 SYGVQD (reference sequence). This CDR3 is 16 amino acids long. The J segment lost 6 bases and the V segment lost 4 bases, leaving 3 bases of the junction unmatched. All enrollees were about 18 to 95 years old and from around 25 US areas. For recovered donors of Cohort 3, there were two negative PCRs, clearance, or symptom resolution. Only in-frame clones appear in the TCRdb table, and some are missing; sequencing was by immunoSEQ multiplex PCR. The sample consists of roughly 320,000 clones, 80% to 90% of them appearing once. The source of this sequence is a man under 40 who had recovered from COVID-19. J is TRBJ2-2 and V is TRBV10-1; 15 bases map to TRBD2. Material: PBMCs or T cells enriched from blood (not recorded which). The CDR3 reads CASSGGLAGGAGELFF. CDR3 in DNA: TGCGCCAGCAGTGGGGGACTAGCGGGAGGAGCCGGGGAGCTGTTTTTT.